These 12 T cell receptor beta chains were all obtained from the same sample, sequenced in a study of shared clonotypes between healthy human individuals. Some clones are missing from TCRdb's copy, which holds only in-frame ones; the method was immunoSEQ multiplex PCR. This sample has around 1,000,000 clones, with about 72% found just once. The sample comprised memory CD4+ T cells from PBMCs. Subset meaning: CD45RA-negative fraction. These receptors originate from a man younger than 35 in good health. Some clones in this sample may be carry-over from other donors' samples.

This clone was counted a few times. The CDR3 DNA follows: TGTGCCAGCAGCACGACAGTGGAAGTCAATCAGCCCCAGCATTTT. Residues: CASSTTVEVNQPQHF. The V call is TRBV7-9, the J call TRBJ1-5; possible D gene TRBD1, 5 bases. The CDR3 has 15 residues. Trimming stripped 5 bases from V and 3 bases from J, with 14 bases between. Germline values: CDR1 SEHNR, CDR2 FQNEAQ (reference sequence).

This clone was observed a few times. The rearrangement links TRBV28 to TRBJ1-2; no clear D gene. The germline V gene has CDR1 MDHEN and CDR2 SYDVKM. Deletions cut 6 bases from V and 5 bases from J, with 4 bases between. The CDR3 runs 10 residues. The CDR3 loop is CASSQYGYTF. In nucleotides, the CDR3 is TGTGCCAGCAGCCAGTATGGCTACACCTTC.

The J gene is TRBJ1-2, the V gene TRBV5-6; no clear D gene. V gave up 5 bases and J gave up 2 bases, with 10 bases separating them. Germline V gene data show CDR1 as SGHDT and CDR2 as YYEEEE. This CDR3 is built from 13 residues. CDR3 in DNA: TGTGCCAGCAGTTCCGCCGGCAACTATGGCTACACCTTC. Protein: CASSSAGNYGYTF.

This chain connects TRBV6-1 to TRBJ1-2, with D possibly TRBD1 on 5 matching bases. Germline V gene data show CDR1 as MNHNS and CDR2 as SASEGT. Trimming shortened V by 5 bases and J by 7 bases, and 17 bases separated the two germline ends. CDR3 length: 14 residues. The chain's CDR3 is CASSRDPGVSGYTF. CDR3 DNA: TGTGCCAGCAGTCGAGACCCGGGGGTTAGTGGCTACACCTTC.

The table lists this clone with many counts. The CDR3 region is CASSPGGTRQFF. CDR3 sequence (DNA): TGTGCCAGCAGCCCCGGGGGGACCCGGCAGTTCTTC. The chain employs TRBV11-2 and TRBJ2-1, with 7 bases matching TRBD2. With 5 bases clipped from V and 12 bases from J, the junction kept 7 bases outside the gene matches. There are 12 residues in the CDR3. CDR1 SGHAT and CDR2 FQNNGV come from the germline V gene.

The chain joins TRBV11-1 to TRBJ1-4; 9 positions agree with TRBD1. CDR3 length: 16 residues. V was pared by 8 bases and J by 3 bases, with 10 bases of the junction left unmatched. CDR1 is SGHAT and CDR2 is FQDESV in the germline V gene (reference sequence). CDR3 nucleotide sequence: TGTGCCAGCGGACAGGGGCGCCTACGGGCTAATGAAAAACTGTTTTTT. It yields the protein CASGQGRLRANEKLFF.

This rearrangement joins TRBV4-2 to TRBJ2-3; D unresolved. The CDR3 covers 14 residues. V lost 4 bases, J lost 1 base, and 9 bases lay in between. Germline CDR1 and CDR2: LGHNA and YNFKEQ. The CDR3 bases are TGTGCCAGCAGCCGCAACGACCGCACAGATACGCAGTATTTT. It encodes CASSRNDRTDTQYF.

The rearrangement joins TRBV19 to TRBJ2-3, with TRBD2 as a possible D gene (6 bases). Per germline, CDR1 LNHDA and CDR2 SQIVND (reference sequence). V lost 9 bases and J 5 bases, leaving 18 bases between the germline ends. This CDR3 has 14 residues. CDR3 sequence reads: CASNRDFHGDTQYF. The CDR3 DNA reads as TGTGCCAGCAACCGGGACTTCCATGGAGATACGCAGTATTTT.

The V and J genes are TRBV2 and TRBJ2-7; perhaps TRBD2 as D (7 bases). Trimming stripped 3 bases from V and 10 bases from J, with 13 bases between. This CDR3 region has 12 residues. The germline CDR1 and CDR2 sequences are SNHLY and FYNNEI. CDR3 sequence (DNA): TGTGCCAGCAGTGATCGGGGGGCGAGACAGTACTTC. As protein: CASSDRGARQYF.

The chain has TRBV18 and TRBJ1-2, with TRBD1 identical over 9 bases. The CDR3 totals 14 residues. Germline V gene lookup returns CDR1 KGHSH and CDR2 LQKENI. V dropped 1 base and J dropped 8; count of bases not matched to a gene: 5. In DNA form, the CDR3 reads TGTGCCAGCTCACCACGGACAGGGGAGAGCGGCTACACCTTC. Translation: CASSPRTGESGYTF.

The chain combines TRBV19 with TRBJ1-1; tentatively, D is TRBD1 (5 bases). This CDR3 is built from 16 residues. Trimming shortened V by 4 bases and J by 2 bases, and 17 bases separated the two germline ends. Germline loops: CDR1 LNHDA, CDR2 SQIVND (reference sequence). CDR3 loop: CASSSDPGRRNTEAFF. CDR3 DNA sequence: TGTGCCAGTAGTAGCGACCCGGGACGGAGAAACACTGAAGCTTTCTTT.

This clone was observed a single time. This chain connects TRBV7-2 to TRBJ2-7; the D gene is possibly TRBD1 (5 bases). V was shortened by 7 bases and J by 3 bases, with 13 bases between the two germline ends. The germline V gene encodes CDR1 SGHTA and CDR2 FQGNSA. The CDR3 loop spans 13 amino acids. The CDR3, as DNA: TGTGCCAGCACCCTGGGGCCCTACTACGAGCAGTACTTC. Protein sequence: CASTLGPYYEQYF.